Only one count was recorded for the clone carrying this T cell receptor (beta chain). What it binds is unknown. The data were taken from a study of shared clonotypes between healthy human individuals. Study outcomes and limitations: When naive CD4 clonotypes were compared across a handful of donors, 4% to 5.5% were shared.

Replicate PCRs run on sorted subsets employed around 200 ng DNA, around 31,000 T cell genomes. Profiled with immunoSEQ multiplex PCR; TCRdb holds only in-frame clones, not every one. The sample contains 550,000 to 600,000 clones, about 98% of which appear only once. V gave up 2 bases and J gave up 4 bases; unmatched junction bases: 6. Germline CDR1 is MDHEN and CDR2 is SYDVKM. The CDR3 has 16 residues. CD45RO-negative, CCR7-positively selected cells formed the naive CD8 fraction, excluding terminally differentiated effector memory CD45RA+ cells. The chain uses TRBV28 and TRBJ1-1, with TRBD1 matching over 11 bases. This receptor was taken from a man between 25 and 39 years old in good health. Sequencing was carried out using naive CD8+ T cells sorted from blood. CDR3 loop: CASSLGQGAVGTEAFF. The DNA for the CDR3 is TGTGCCAGCAGTTTAGGACAGGGGGCGGTCGGCACTGAAGCTTTCTTT.